Listed here are 17 T cell receptor beta chains from one sample, sequenced in a study of identical twins listed by TCRdb under 2016. The library was prepared using 5' RACE. Sequencing was carried out with an Illumina HiSeq 2000. Using fastp trimming at Q25 and MiXCR clonotype assembly, TCRdb reanalyzed the public sequencing data and kept in-frame beta chains. All rows with the same CDR3 protein become a single entry with the most common DNA and genes. The sample table contains 250,000 or so distinct CDR3 sequences; only one count was recorded for approximately 7% of them. The ten largest make up under 4% of the sample. This sample also appeared in a second study, on yellow fever vaccine responses in identical twins.

Sequencing was performed on memory (CD45RO+) T cells sorted from blood. Interpreted using the paper, the cell subset or site label stands for: CD45RO+ enriched T cells. The source is a woman between 18 and 30 years old in good health.

This clonotype has a handful of counts. The V and J genes are TRBV5-1 and TRBJ2-7, with TRBD2 identical over 14 bases. Trimming took 4 bases from V and 7 from J; bases not matched to a gene: 4. The CDR3 is 14 residues long. Germline assignment: CDR1 SGHRS and CDR2 YFSETQ. CDR3 sequence (DNA): TGCGCCAGCAGCACAGGACTAGCGGGGGGAGAGCAGTACGTC. Translating it yields CASSTGLAGGEQYV.

At least ten counts were recorded for this clonotype. V is TRBV27 and J is TRBJ2-3; 16 bases are shared with TRBD2. V gave up 5 bases and J gave up 0 bases; unmatched junction bases: 5. Per germline, CDR1 MNHEY and CDR2 SMNVEV (reference sequence). The CDR3 covers 18 residues. This CDR3 reads CASSPQGLAGGSTDTQYF. The CDR3 nucleotides read TGTGCCAGCAGTCCCCAGGGACTAGCGGGAGGGAGCACAGATACGCAGTATTTT.

V is TRBV24-1 and J is TRBJ2-1, with TRBD2 matching 12 bases. Germline CDR1 is KGHDR and CDR2 is SFDVKD. After removal of 5 bases from V and 9 bases from J, the junction contained 7 bases not matched to a gene. The CDR3 sequence is 15 residues long. The CDR3 DNA follows: TGTGCCACCAGTGGACTAGCGGGAGACCCCATTGAGCAGTTCTTC. Protein product: CATSGLAGDPIEQFF.

The table lists this clonotype with many counts. In DNA, the CDR3 is TGCAGTGCTAGTTTCCCTTTCAGAGACACTGAAGCTTTCTTT. This encodes CSASFPFRDTEAFF. V usage is TRBV20-1 and J usage is TRBJ1-1; D is ambiguous. The V gene's germline CDR1 is DFQATT and CDR2 SNEGSKA (reference sequence). This CDR3 has 14 amino acids. Trimming removed 3 bases from V and 3 bases from J, with 14 bases in between.

The table lists this clonotype with a few counts. The J gene is TRBJ1-6, the V gene TRBV29-1; TRBD1 matches at 7 bases. The V and J ends lost 6 bases and 7 bases, in that order; junction bases with no gene match: 6. CDR3 length equals 13 residues. Germline CDR1 is SQVTM and CDR2 is ANQGSEA. Written as DNA, the CDR3 is TGCAGCGTGATGGGGACAGCGAATTCACCCCTCCACTTT. This encodes CSVMGTANSPLHF.

The chain links TRBV5-5 to TRBJ2-1; 9 nucleotides line up with TRBD2. The CDR3 has 15 residues. Germline-derived CDR1 and CDR2 are SGHKS and YYEKEE (reference sequence). Trimming at V came to 7 bases and at J to 9 bases, leaving 14 bases not matched to a gene. The CDR3 region has the DNA TGTGCCAGCGGGATAGCGGGAGTTGGTTCTCGTGAGCAGTTCTTC. It yields the protein CASGIAGVGSREQFF. The full variable domain, completed using reference TRBV5-5 and TRBJ2-1, is DAGVTQSPTHLIKTRGQQVTLRCSPISGHKSVSWYQQVLGQGPQFIFQYYEKEERGRGNFPDRFSARQFPNYSSELNVNALLLGDSALYLCASGIAGVGSREQFFGPGTRLTVL.

This chain joins TRBV7-9 and TRBJ2-3, with D tentatively TRBD2 (5 bases). The CDR3 loop spans 13 amino acids. V was cut by 8 bases and J by 4 bases, with 13 bases left in between. CDR1 and CDR2 from the germline V gene are SEHNR and FQNEAQ (reference sequence). This chain's CDR3 is CASYTAGADTQYF. Here the CDR3 DNA reads TGTGCCAGCTACACGGCCGGGGCAGATACGCAGTATTTT.

This clonotype was seen ten or more times. V is TRBV5-1 and J is TRBJ2-7; 11 bases are shared with TRBD2. Germline CDR1 is SGHRS and CDR2 is YFSETQ. V lost 8 bases, J lost 7 bases, and 11 bases stayed unmatched. CDR3 length: 14 residues. CDR3 nucleotide sequence: TGCGCCAGAAAAATAGCGGGAGGGCCGAAGGAGCAGTACTTC. Its translation is CARKIAGGPKEQYF.

The chain is built from TRBV5-5 and TRBJ2-1, with 11 bases identical to TRBD1. The CDR3 has 16 residues. Germline V CDR1 and CDR2: SGHKS, YYEKEE (reference sequence). Germline trimming cut 0 bases from V and 8 bases from J; bases unmatched to any gene: 7. In DNA, the CDR3 is TGTGCCAGCAGCTTGGACGGACAGGGGGCAACGTATGAGCAGTTCTTC. Translation: CASSLDGQGATYEQFF.

The chain is built from TRBV27 and TRBJ1-6, with 7 bases that match TRBD1. CDR1 MNHEY and CDR2 SMNVEV come from the germline V gene (reference sequence). V trimming: 6 bases; J trimming: 12 bases; junction bases outside the gene matches: 8. The CDR3 has 13 amino acids. The CDR3 DNA reads as TGTGCCAGCAGCCTGACAGGGATTAAACCCCTCCACTTT. Translated, it gives CASSLTGIKPLHF.

The chain has TRBV5-5 and TRBJ1-3; 11 bases map to TRBD1. J lost 3 bases, V lost 1 base, and 9 bases had no gene match. CDR1 and CDR2 (germline): SGHKS, YYEKEE (reference sequence). The CDR3 sequence is 18 residues long. The DNA of the CDR3 is TGTGCCAGCAGCTTGAGGGGGACAGGGGGTCTGGTTGGAAACACCATATATTTT. It encodes CASSLRGTGGLVGNTIYF.

CDR3 DNA sequence: TGTGCCAGCAGTTCAAACGCCCCTGTACGGGGGGCGAACACCGGGGAGCTGTTTTTT. Protein: CASSSNAPVRGANTGELFF. V and J are TRBV12-3 or TRBV12-4 and TRBJ2-2; 7 positions match TRBD2. The ends lost 4 bases at V and 0 bases at J; junction bases unmatched: 14. CDR3 length: 19 residues.

There are many counts of this clonotype. This chain connects TRBV18 to TRBJ2-1, with a tentative D call TRBD2 (6 bases). Looked up from germline, CDR1 is KGHSH and CDR2 is LQKENI. The CDR3 has 16 residues. Trimming pared 0 bases from V and 2 bases from J, leaving 11 bases between. Here the CDR3 DNA reads TGTGCCAGCTCACCACCAGTGGCGGGGACCTACAATGAGCAGTTCTTC. Its translation: CASSPPVAGTYNEQFF.

This chain joins TRBV15 and TRBJ2-7, with D perhaps TRBD2 (5 bases). Per germline, CDR1 LNHNV and CDR2 YYDKDF (reference sequence). This CDR3 is built from 13 residues. Trimming shortened V by 0 bases and J by 5 bases, and 8 bases separated the two germline ends. The CDR3 sequence: CATSRDSGNEQYF. The DNA for the CDR3 is TGTGCCACCAGCAGAGATTCGGGGAACGAGCAGTACTTC.

This clonotype was observed a handful of times. The chain carries TRBV28 and TRBJ2-1, with D maybe TRBD1 (8 bases). V was shortened by 5 bases and J by 7 bases, with 18 bases between the two germline ends. The CDR3 is 15 amino acids. CDR1 and CDR2 from the germline V gene are MDHEN and SYDVKM. The CDR3, as DNA: TGTGCCAGCAGTCACAACAGGGGGGGGAGGAATGAGCAGTTCTTC. Protein sequence: CASSHNRGGRNEQFF. The full variable domain, its missing parts supplied by reference TRBV28 and TRBJ2-1, is DVKVTQSSRYLVKRTGEKVFLECVQDMDHENMFWYRQDPGLGLRLIYFSYDVKMKEKGDIPEGYSVSREKKERFSLILESASTNQTSMYLCASSHNRGGRNEQFFGPGTRLTVL.

This clonotype was recorded at least ten times. V and J are TRBV20-1 and TRBJ2-1; D possibly corresponds to TRBD2 (5 bases). Germline assignment: CDR1 DFQATT and CDR2 SNEGSKA (reference sequence). This CDR3 comprises 13 residues. V was pared by 7 bases and J by 5 bases, with 15 bases between. CDR3 in DNA: TGCAGTGAGGCGTCTAGCAGACACAATGAGCAGTTCTTC. Amino acid sequence: CSEASSRHNEQFF.

This clonotype has just a few counts. CDR3 region: CSGGYYNEQFF. The DNA of the CDR3 is TGCAGTGGGGGGTACTACAATGAGCAGTTCTTC. V gene TRBV20-1 combines with J gene TRBJ2-1, with D perhaps assigned TRBD1 or TRBD2 (5 bases each). CDR3 size: 11 residues. CDR1 DFQATT and CDR2 SNEGSKA come from the germline V gene (reference sequence). Trimming left V 7 bases short and J 3 bases short, with 7 bases between.